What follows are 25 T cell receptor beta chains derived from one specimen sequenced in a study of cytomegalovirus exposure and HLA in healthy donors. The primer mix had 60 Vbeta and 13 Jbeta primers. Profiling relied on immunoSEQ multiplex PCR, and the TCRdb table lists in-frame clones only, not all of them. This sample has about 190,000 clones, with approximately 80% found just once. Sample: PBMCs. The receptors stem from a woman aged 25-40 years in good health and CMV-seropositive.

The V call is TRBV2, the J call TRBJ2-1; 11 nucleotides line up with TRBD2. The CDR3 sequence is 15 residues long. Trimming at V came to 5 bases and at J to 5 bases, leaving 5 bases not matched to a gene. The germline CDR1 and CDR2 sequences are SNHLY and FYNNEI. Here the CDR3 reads CASSLAGGLNNEQFF. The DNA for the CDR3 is TGTGCCAGCAGTCTAGCGGGGGGCCTGAACAATGAGCAGTTCTTC.

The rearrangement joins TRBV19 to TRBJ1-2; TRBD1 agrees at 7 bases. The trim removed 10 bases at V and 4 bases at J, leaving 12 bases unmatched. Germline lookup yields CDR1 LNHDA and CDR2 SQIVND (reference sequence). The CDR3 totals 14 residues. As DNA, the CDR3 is TGTGCCAACCGAATGACAGGGCGTTTCTATGGCTACACCTTC. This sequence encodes CANRMTGRFYGYTF.

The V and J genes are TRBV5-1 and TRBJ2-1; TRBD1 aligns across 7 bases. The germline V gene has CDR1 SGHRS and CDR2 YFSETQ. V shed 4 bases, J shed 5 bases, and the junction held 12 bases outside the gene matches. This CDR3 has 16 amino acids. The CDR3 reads CASSLDPLGQDNEQFF. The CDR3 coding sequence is TGCGCCAGCAGCCTCGATCCTCTCGGACAGGACAATGAGCAGTTCTTC.

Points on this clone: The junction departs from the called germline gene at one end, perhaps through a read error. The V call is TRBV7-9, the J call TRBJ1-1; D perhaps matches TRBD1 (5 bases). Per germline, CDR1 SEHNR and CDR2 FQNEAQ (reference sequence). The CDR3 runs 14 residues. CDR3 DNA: TGTTCCAGCAGCCTTCAGACGGGGGACACTGAAGCTTTCTTT. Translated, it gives CSSSLQTGDTEAFF.

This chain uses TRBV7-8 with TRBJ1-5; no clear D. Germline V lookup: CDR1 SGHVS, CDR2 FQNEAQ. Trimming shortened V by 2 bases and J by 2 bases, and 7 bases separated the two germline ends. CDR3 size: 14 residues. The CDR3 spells CASSLPGGNQPQHF. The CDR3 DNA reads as TGTGCCAGCAGCTTACCGGGAGGCAATCAGCCCCAGCATTTT.

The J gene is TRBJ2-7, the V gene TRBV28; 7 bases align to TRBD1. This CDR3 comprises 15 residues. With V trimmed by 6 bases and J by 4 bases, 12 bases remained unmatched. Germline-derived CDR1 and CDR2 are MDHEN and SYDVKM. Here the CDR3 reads CASSQAPGQTYEQYF. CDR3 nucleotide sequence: TGTGCCAGCAGCCAGGCCCCGGGACAGACGTACGAGCAGTACTTC.

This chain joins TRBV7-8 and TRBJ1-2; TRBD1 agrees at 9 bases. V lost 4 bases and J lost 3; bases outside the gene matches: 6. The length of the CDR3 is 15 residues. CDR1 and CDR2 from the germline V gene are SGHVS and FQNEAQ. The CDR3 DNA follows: TGTGCCAGCAGCTCCCGGAGGACAGGGGACTATGGCTACACCTTC. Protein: CASSSRRTGDYGYTF.

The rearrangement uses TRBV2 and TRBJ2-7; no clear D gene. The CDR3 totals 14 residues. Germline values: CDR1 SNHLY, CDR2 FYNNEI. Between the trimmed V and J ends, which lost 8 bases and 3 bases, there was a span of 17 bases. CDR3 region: CASAYSPSNYEQYF. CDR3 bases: TGTGCCAGCGCCTATTCCCCTTCTAACTACGAGCAGTACTTC.

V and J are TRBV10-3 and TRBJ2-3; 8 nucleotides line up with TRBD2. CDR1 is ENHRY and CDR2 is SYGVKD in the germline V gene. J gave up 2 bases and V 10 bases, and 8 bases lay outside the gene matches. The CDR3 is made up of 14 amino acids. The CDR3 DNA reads TGTGCCACCGCGGGGGGCCCCTACACAGATACGCAGTATTTT. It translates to CATAGGPYTDTQYF.

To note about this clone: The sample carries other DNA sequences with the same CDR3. The CDR3 DNA reads TGTGCCAGCTCACCTGAGACAGCTGGAAACACCATATATTTT. This translates into CASSPETAGNTIYF. V and J are TRBV18 and TRBJ1-3; D may be TRBD1 (5 bases). This CDR3 contains 14 residues. Germline CDR1 reads KGHSH; CDR2 reads LQKENI. The V end was cut by 3 bases, the J end by 2 bases, with 8 bases between.

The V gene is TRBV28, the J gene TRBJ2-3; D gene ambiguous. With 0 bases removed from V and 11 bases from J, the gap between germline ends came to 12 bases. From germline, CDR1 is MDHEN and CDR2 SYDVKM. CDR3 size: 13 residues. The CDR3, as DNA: TGTGCCAGCAGTTTATGGGGCTCTATAGAGCAGTATTTT. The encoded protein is CASSLWGSIEQYF.

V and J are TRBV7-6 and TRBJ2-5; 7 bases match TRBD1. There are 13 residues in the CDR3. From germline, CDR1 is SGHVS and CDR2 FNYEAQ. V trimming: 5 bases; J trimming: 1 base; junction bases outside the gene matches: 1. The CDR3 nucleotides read TGTGCCAGCAGCAGACAGGGCCAAGAGACCCAGTACTTC. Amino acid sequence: CASSRQGQETQYF.

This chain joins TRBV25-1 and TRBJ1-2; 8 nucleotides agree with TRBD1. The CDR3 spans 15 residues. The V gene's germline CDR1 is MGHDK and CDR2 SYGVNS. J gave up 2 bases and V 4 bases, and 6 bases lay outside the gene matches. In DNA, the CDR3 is TGTGCCAGCAGTGGAGCCCGGACAGGGAACTATGGCTACACCTTC. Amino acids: CASSGARTGNYGYTF.

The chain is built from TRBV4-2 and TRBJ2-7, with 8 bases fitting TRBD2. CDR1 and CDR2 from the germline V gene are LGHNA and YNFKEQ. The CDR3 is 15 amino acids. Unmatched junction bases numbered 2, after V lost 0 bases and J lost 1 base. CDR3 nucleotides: TGTGCCAGCAGCCAAGAAACTAGCGGATCCTACGAGCAGTACTTC. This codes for CASSQETSGSYEQYF.

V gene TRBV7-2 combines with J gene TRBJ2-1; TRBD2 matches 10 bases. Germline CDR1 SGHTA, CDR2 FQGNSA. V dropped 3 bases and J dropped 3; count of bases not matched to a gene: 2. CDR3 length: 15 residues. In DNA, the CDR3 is TGTGCCAGCAGCTTTCCTAGCGGGGGCTACAATGAGCAGTTCTTC. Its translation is CASSFPSGGYNEQFF.

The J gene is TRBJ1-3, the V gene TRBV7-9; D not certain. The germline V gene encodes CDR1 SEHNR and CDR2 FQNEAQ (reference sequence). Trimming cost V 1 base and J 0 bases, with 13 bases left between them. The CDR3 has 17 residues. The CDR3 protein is CASSLVGRTHSGNTIYF. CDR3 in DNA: TGTGCCAGCAGCTTAGTAGGACGGACTCACTCTGGAAACACCATATATTTT.

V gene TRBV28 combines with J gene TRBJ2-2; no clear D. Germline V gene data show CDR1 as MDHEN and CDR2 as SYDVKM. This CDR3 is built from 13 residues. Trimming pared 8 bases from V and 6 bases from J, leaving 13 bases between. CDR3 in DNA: TGTGCCAGCCTTCCGCCTCCGGCCGGGGAGCTGTTTTTT. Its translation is CASLPPPAGELFF. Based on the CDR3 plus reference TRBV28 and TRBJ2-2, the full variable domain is DVKVTQSSRYLVKRTGEKVFLECVQDMDHENMFWYRQDPGLGLRLIYFSYDVKMKEKGDIPEGYSVSREKKERFSLILESASTNQTSMYLCASLPPPAGELFFGEGSRLTVL.

In DNA form, the CDR3 reads TGTGCCAGCAGTTTTAAGACACCTACTGGGGCCAACGTCCTGACTTTC. This codes for CASSFKTPTGANVLTF. The rearrangement joins TRBV27 to TRBJ2-6, with no clear D. Per the germline V gene, CDR1 is MNHEY and CDR2 is SMNVEV (reference sequence). The V gene lost 3 bases and the J gene lost 2 bases, with 11 bases spanning the gap. The CDR3 consists of 16 residues.

The CDR3 sequence is CASSLELAGDTGELFF. Here the CDR3 DNA reads TGTGCCAGCAGCTTGGAATTAGCGGGGGACACCGGGGAGCTGTTTTTT. The chain recombines TRBV5-6 with TRBJ2-2, with TRBD2 matching over 9 bases. Germline lookup yields CDR1 SGHDT and CDR2 YYEEEE. V shed 0 bases and J 3 bases; nucleotides not matched to a gene: 3. The CDR3 has 16 amino acids.

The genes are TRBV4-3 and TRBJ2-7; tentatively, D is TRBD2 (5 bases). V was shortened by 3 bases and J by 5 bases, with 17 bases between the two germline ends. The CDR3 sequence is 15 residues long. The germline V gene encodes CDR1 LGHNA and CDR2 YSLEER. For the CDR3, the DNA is TGCGCCAGCAGCCAGATCCTAACCGAGGGTGACGAGCAGTACTTC. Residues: CASSQILTEGDEQYF.

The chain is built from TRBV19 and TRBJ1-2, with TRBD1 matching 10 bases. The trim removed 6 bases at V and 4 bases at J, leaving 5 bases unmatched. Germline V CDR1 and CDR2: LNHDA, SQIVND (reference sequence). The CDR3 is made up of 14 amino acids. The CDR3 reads CASRVGQGSYGYTF. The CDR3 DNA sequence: TGTGCCAGTAGGGTGGGACAGGGGTCCTATGGCTACACCTTC.

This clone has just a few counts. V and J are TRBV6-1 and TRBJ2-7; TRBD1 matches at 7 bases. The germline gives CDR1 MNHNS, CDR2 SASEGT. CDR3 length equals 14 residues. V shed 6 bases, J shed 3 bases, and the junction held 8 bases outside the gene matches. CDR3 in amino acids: CASSARGQSYEQYF. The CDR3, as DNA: TGTGCCAGCAGCGCTCGGGGACAGAGCTACGAGCAGTACTTC.

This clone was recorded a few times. The CDR3 nucleotides are TGTGCCAGCAGCCCATCTGAGGACAGGCTTTACGACGAGCAGTACTTC. Its protein is CASSPSEDRLYDEQYF. The chain combines TRBV7-9 with TRBJ2-7, with 7 bases lining up with TRBD1. The CDR3 has 16 amino acids. Germline assignment: CDR1 SEHNR and CDR2 FQNEAQ (reference sequence). Trimming at V came to 5 bases and at J to 5 bases, leaving 15 bases not matched to a gene.

CDR3 in amino acids: CASSLAGSQDEQYF. CDR3 coding DNA: TGTGCCAGCAGCTTAGCGGGTAGTCAGGACGAGCAGTACTTC. This chain joins TRBV7-2 and TRBJ2-7; D remains ambiguous. V was shortened by 0 bases and J by 5 bases, with 11 bases between the two germline ends. CDR1 SGHTA and CDR2 FQGNSA come from the germline V gene. The CDR3 length is 14 residues.

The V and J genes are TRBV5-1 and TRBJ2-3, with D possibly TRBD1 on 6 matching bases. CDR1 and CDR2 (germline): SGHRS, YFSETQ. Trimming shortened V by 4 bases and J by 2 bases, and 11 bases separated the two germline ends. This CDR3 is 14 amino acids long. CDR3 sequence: CASSAGDTTDTQYF. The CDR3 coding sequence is TGCGCCAGCAGCGCAGGGGACACCACAGATACGCAGTATTTT.